Presented here are 24 T cell receptor beta chains from one specimen sequenced in a study of T cells of healthy individuals. TCRdb reprocessed the 5' RACE reads via MiXCR and lists one record per CDR3 protein. The sample carries tens of thousands of distinct CDR3 sequences, 4.5% recorded once. These receptors were taken from a human donor in good health.

This chain connects TRBV7-8 to TRBJ2-1, with TRBD2 matching 9 bases. CDR3 length: 15 residues. Per germline, CDR1 SGHVS and CDR2 FQNEAQ. V dropped 7 bases and J dropped 9; count of bases not matched to a gene: 13. The CDR3 sequence: CASIPERGEGREQFF. The CDR3, as DNA: TGTGCCAGCATTCCCGAGCGGGGGGAAGGCCGTGAGCAGTTCTTC.

This clonotype was picked up many times. The J gene is TRBJ2-3, the V gene TRBV12-3 or TRBV12-4, with 9 bases identical to TRBD2. The CDR3 length is 19 residues. V trimming: 2 bases; J trimming: 7 bases; junction bases outside the gene matches: 19. The CDR3 protein is CASSLWGSGGPPVGNTQYF. The CDR3 DNA reads TGTGCCAGCAGTTTATGGGGTAGCGGGGGTCCACCGGTGGGGAATACGCAGTATTTT.

This clonotype was observed at least ten times. The chain links TRBV2 to TRBJ1-5; a possible D gene is TRBD1 (6 bases). Trimming took off 7 bases at V and 4 bases at J, with 14 bases between the two ends. The CDR3 spans 14 residues. Germline assignment: CDR1 SNHLY and CDR2 FYNNEI. The CDR3 loop reads CASKLPGVNQPQHF. The DNA of the CDR3 is TGTGCCAGCAAATTGCCAGGGGTAAATCAGCCCCAGCATTTT.

This clonotype was counted a few times. The chain employs TRBV30 and TRBJ2-2, with 9 bases aligning to TRBD1. Germline V gives CDR1 GTSNPN, CDR2 SVGIG (reference sequence). There are 14 residues in the CDR3. The trim removed 5 bases at V and 2 bases at J, leaving 3 bases unmatched. CDR3 loop: CAWGGQGNTGELFF. The DNA of the CDR3 is TGTGCCTGGGGGGGACAGGGTAACACCGGGGAGCTGTTTTTT.

This clonotype has at least ten counts. V gene TRBV11-3 combines with J gene TRBJ2-3, with D unclear. The germline V gene has CDR1 SGHNT and CDR2 YENEEA. The CDR3 has 16 amino acids. The V end was cut by 5 bases, the J end by 0 bases, with 15 bases between. The CDR3 sequence is CASSDFLAQSTDTQYF. The DNA for the CDR3 is TGTGCCAGCAGCGATTTCCTGGCTCAGAGCACAGATACGCAGTATTTT. The full variable domain, rest sourced from reference TRBV11-3 and TRBJ2-3, is EAGVVQSPRYKIIEKKQPVAFWCNPISGHNTLYWYLQNLGQGPELLIRYENEEAVDDSQLPKDRFSAERLKGVDSTLKIQPAELGDSAVYLCASSDFLAQSTDTQYFGPGTRLTVL.

The table lists this clonotype with a few counts. V gene TRBV4-3 combines with J gene TRBJ2-3, with D perhaps TRBD1 (7 bases). The ends were cut back, 0 bases at V and 5 bases at J, with 15 bases in the middle. Per the germline V gene, CDR1 is LGHNA and CDR2 is YSLEER. The CDR3 is made up of 16 amino acids. CDR3 coding DNA: TGCGCCAGCAGCCAAGATCGTGACAGGGAGGTAGATACGCAGTATTTT. Translation: CASSQDRDREVDTQYF.

This clonotype has at least ten counts. The J gene is TRBJ2-7, the V gene TRBV20-1, with D maybe TRBD2 (6 bases). Germline lookup yields CDR1 DFQATT and CDR2 SNEGSKA (reference sequence). The CDR3 consists of 13 residues. The CDR3 DNA sequence: TGCAGCGCCCCACCTCCGGAGGGTCACGAGCAGTACTTC. Its protein is CSAPPPEGHEQYF.

At least ten counts were recorded for this clonotype. The chain combines TRBV5-4 with TRBJ2-7; the D call may be TRBD1 or TRBD2 (5 bases each). This CDR3 has 13 residues. Trimming took off 4 bases at V and 2 bases at J, with 10 bases between the two ends. The germline V gene encodes CDR1 SGHNT and CDR2 YYREEE (reference sequence). CDR3 bases: TGTGCCAGCAGCCCGGGGACGGCCTACGAGCAGTACTTC. Encoded protein: CASSPGTAYEQYF.

This clonotype appeared a few times. The rearrangement links TRBV12-3 or TRBV12-4 to TRBJ2-2; no clear D. Trimming shortened V by 1 base and J by 4 bases, and 7 bases separated the two germline ends. The CDR3 has 14 amino acids. The DNA of the CDR3 is TGTGCCAGCAGTTTAGGGCTGAGCACCGGGGAGCTGTTTTTT. Protein: CASSLGLSTGELFF.

This clonotype was seen repeatedly, ten times or more. The rearrangement uses TRBV10-3 and TRBJ2-3; D perhaps matches TRBD2 (6 bases). Trimming took 1 base from V and 2 from J, leaving 10 bases between them. Germline V gives CDR1 ENHRY, CDR2 SYGVKD. The CDR3 sequence is 15 residues long. CDR3 sequence: CAISELAENTDTQYF. CDR3 in DNA: TGTGCCATCAGTGAGTTAGCGGAGAACACAGATACGCAGTATTTT.

This clonotype is classed as medium-sized. The chain recombines TRBV20-1 with TRBJ2-1; TRBD2 agrees at 10 bases. V shed 3 bases, J shed 9 bases, and the junction held 8 bases outside the gene matches. This CDR3 region has 14 residues. Germline values: CDR1 DFQATT, CDR2 SNEGSKA (reference sequence). The CDR3 region has the DNA TGCAGTGCTAGCGGACTAGCGGACGGGCGTGAGCAGTTCTTC. This gives the protein CSASGLADGREQFF.

This clonotype has only a few counts. CDR3 in DNA: TGCGCCAGCAGCCTAGACAGAATCTCCTATGGCTACACCTTC. Translation: CASSLDRISYGYTF. This chain uses TRBV4-1 with TRBJ1-2; D may be TRBD1 (5 bases). The CDR3 length is 14 residues. Germline values: CDR1 MGHRA, CDR2 YSYEKL. V lost 4 bases, J lost 4 bases, and 13 bases lay in between.

This clonotype was detected ten times or more. V and J are TRBV6-1 and TRBJ2-7; 10 bases line up with TRBD2. V was pared by 5 bases and J by 2 bases, with 6 bases of the junction left unmatched. This CDR3 comprises 15 residues. Germline V lookup: CDR1 MNHNS, CDR2 SASEGT. The CDR3 loop is CASSPLAGDPYEQYF. In DNA form, the CDR3 reads TGTGCCAGCAGTCCCCTAGCGGGGGACCCCTACGAGCAGTACTTC.

This clonotype was seen many times. In nucleotides, the CDR3 is TGCGCCAGCAGTTGGGGACAGGGAGGCTGGGGCGAGCAGTACTTC. Its protein product is CASSWGQGGWGEQYF. The chain joins TRBV5-1 to TRBJ2-7, with 9 positions matching TRBD1. The V gene's germline CDR1 is SGHRS and CDR2 YFSETQ. This CDR3 has 15 amino acids. V lost 5 bases and J lost 6; bases outside the gene matches: 12.

This clonotype showed up many times. The genes are TRBV21-1 and TRBJ2-7; the D segment call TRBD1 is taken from the table without a DNA check. TRBV21-1 counts as a pseudogene. The CDR3 is 15 residues long. DNA for the CDR3: TGTGCCAGCAGCATAAGCCCGGGCACGACTTACGAGCAGTACTTC. Translated: CASSISPGTTYEQYF.

This clonotype was observed many times. The V call is TRBV14, the J call TRBJ1-6; TRBD1 might be the D (6 bases). The CDR3 consists of 16 residues. Germline V CDR1 and CDR2: SGHDN, FVKESK. V gave up 4 bases and J gave up 9 bases, with 19 bases separating them. The CDR3 DNA reads as TGTGCCAGCAGCCGTGGGGCCGGGGGCAACGGTTCACCCCTCCACTTT. Translated, it gives CASSRGAGGNGSPLHF.

This clonotype was counted a few times. CDR3 residues: CASSISSGANVLTF. The CDR3 nucleotides read TGTGCCAGCAGCATAAGCTCTGGGGCCAACGTCCTGACTTTC. The rearrangement joins TRBV7-2 to TRBJ2-6; no clear D. CDR3 length: 14 amino acids. V lost 5 bases, J lost 0 bases, and 5 bases lay in between. Looked up from germline, CDR1 is SGHTA and CDR2 is FQGNSA.

The V call is TRBV28, the J call TRBJ1-5; D perhaps matches TRBD1 (5 bases). V lost 7 bases to trimming and J lost 3 bases, with 19 bases between them. Looked up from germline, CDR1 is MDHEN and CDR2 is SYDVKM. This CDR3 contains 16 residues. The CDR3 bases are TGTGCCAGCAATCCTGAGGGGTCGGGATTCAATCAGCCCCAGCATTTT. Its translation is CASNPEGSGFNQPQHF.

This clonotype was counted many times. V is TRBV29-1 and J is TRBJ2-1, with TRBD1 identical over 7 bases. V dropped 2 bases and J dropped 3; count of bases not matched to a gene: 10. From germline, CDR1 is SQVTM and CDR2 ANQGSEA. This CDR3 is built from 16 residues. In nucleotides, the CDR3 is TGCAGCGTTGAACCTGTTACAGGGGAGAACTACAATGAGCAGTTCTTC. The encoded protein is CSVEPVTGENYNEQFF.

This clonotype has at least ten counts. The chain joins TRBV9 to TRBJ2-7; D possibly uses TRBD1 or TRBD2 (5 bases each). CDR1 and CDR2 (germline): SGDLS, YYNGEE. Deletions cut 0 bases from V and 7 bases from J, with 14 bases between. The CDR3 has 14 residues. The CDR3 region has the DNA TGTGCCAGCAGCGTAGAACGGGACCATGGAGAGCAGTACTTC. Translating gives CASSVERDHGEQYF. The variable domain in full, with the rest retrieved from reference TRBV9 and TRBJ2-7, is DSGVTQTPKHLITATGQRVTLRCSPRSGDLSVYWYQQSLDQGLQFLIQYYNGEERAKGNILERFSAQQFPDLHSELNLSSLELGDSALYFCASSVERDHGEQYFGPGTRLTVT.

In this sample, this clonotype turned up many times. This chain connects TRBV6-2 or TRBV6-3 to TRBJ2-7; 11 positions agree with TRBD2. Germline CDR1 reads MNHEY; CDR2 reads SVGEGT. The CDR3 totals 15 residues. Trimming took 5 bases from V and 7 from J; bases not matched to a gene: 10. The DNA for the CDR3 is TGTGCCAGCAGTGGCGGGACTAGCGGCACTTTTGAGCAGTACTTC. Translated: CASSGGTSGTFEQYF.

The chain recombines TRBV5-1 with TRBJ1-1; the match to TRBD1 covers 7 bases. The germline gives CDR1 SGHRS, CDR2 YFSETQ. J lost 3 bases, V lost 6 bases, and 11 bases had no gene match. This CDR3 is built from 15 residues. The CDR3 sequence: CASTASPQGYTEAFF. CDR3 sequence (DNA): TGCGCCAGCACAGCATCACCACAGGGGTACACTGAAGCTTTCTTT.

This clonotype was counted ten times or more. This chain connects TRBV2 to TRBJ2-3; possibly TRBD1 for D (5 bases). The CDR3 is made up of 15 amino acids. The germline CDR1 and CDR2 sequences are SNHLY and FYNNEI. With 3 bases removed from V and 2 bases from J, the gap between germline ends came to 12 bases. CDR3 sequence reads: CASSDRATTTDTQYF. The DNA of the CDR3 is TGTGCCAGCAGTGACAGGGCCACGACCACAGATACGCAGTATTTT.

Concerning this clonotype: Sequence at one end of the junction differs from germline and may be a read error. The V call is TRBV7-3, the J call TRBJ2-3; D gene ambiguous. Germline-derived CDR1 and CDR2 are SGHTA and FQGTGA. The CDR3 contains 14 residues. The CDR3 DNA is TGTGCCAGCAGCTTAACGTACGGCCCCCCGGTCCCCGTTTTT. This codes for CASSLTYGPPVPVF.